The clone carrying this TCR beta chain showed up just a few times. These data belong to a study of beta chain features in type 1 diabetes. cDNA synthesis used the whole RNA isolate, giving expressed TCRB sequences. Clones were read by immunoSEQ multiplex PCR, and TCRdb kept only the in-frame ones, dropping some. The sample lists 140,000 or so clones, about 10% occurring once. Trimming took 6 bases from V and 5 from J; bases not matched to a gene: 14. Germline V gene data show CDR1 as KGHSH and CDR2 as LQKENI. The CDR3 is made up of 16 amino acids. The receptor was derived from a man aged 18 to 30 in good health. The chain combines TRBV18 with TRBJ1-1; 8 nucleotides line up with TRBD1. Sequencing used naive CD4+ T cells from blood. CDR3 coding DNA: TGTGCCAGCTCTATCAACGACAGGGGTCTAGTTACTGAAGCTTTCTTT. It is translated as CASSINDRGLVTEAFF.